The following is a T cell receptor beta chain sequence with its context. The entry originates in a study of human thymus T cells. Produced via immunoSEQ multiplex PCR; TCRdb's table is partial and in-frame only. This table has around 130,000 clones, approximately 96% appearing once. Resections from corrective heart surgery supplied the thymus tissue. Sequences were obtained from thymus tissue. The receptor was derived from a boy under two years old with a congenital heart defect but otherwise immunologically healthy.

The CDR3 DNA follows: TGTGCCAGCAGTGATACAGGGGACACTGAAGCTTTCTTT. This sequence encodes CASSDTGDTEAFF. V and J are TRBV6-5 and TRBJ1-1, with 7 bases matching TRBD1. In germline, CDR1 is MNHEY, CDR2 SVGAGI. The ends lost 5 bases at V and 3 bases at J; junction bases unmatched: 3. The CDR3 has 13 amino acids.